What follows are 24 T cell receptor beta chains derived from one specimen sequenced in a study of T cells in Graves' hyperthyroidism and ophthalmopathy. Researchers amplified the TCR beta CDR3 regions from RNA transcripts. First-round RT-PCR with HTBI primers amplified the TCR CDR3 region. TCRdb re-called the multiplex PCR reads with MiXCR, one entry per CDR3 protein. Found here are about 600,000 distinct CDR3 sequences, 16% of them singletons; the top ten hold 3% to 4%. Material for sequencing was blood. These receptors were obtained from a woman in her thirties or forties with Graves' ophthalmopathy.

Many counts were recorded for this clonotype. The gene calls are TRBV3-1 and TRBJ2-1, with TRBD1 identical over 10 bases. Germline loops: CDR1 LGHDT, CDR2 YNNKEL (reference sequence). Germline trimming cut 3 bases from V and 6 bases from J; bases unmatched to any gene: 8. The CDR3 is 16 amino acids. For the CDR3, the DNA is TGTGCCAGCAGCCATCAAGGCGGACAGGGGGGCAATGAGCAGTTCTTC. Residues: CASSHQGGQGGNEQFF.

The sample holds many counts of this clonotype. CDR3 DNA: TGTGCCAGCAGTTGGGGGGACAGGGAAGAGACCCAGTACTTC. It is translated as CASSWGDREETQYF. The chain combines TRBV12-3 or TRBV12-4 with TRBJ2-5, with 9 bases lining up with TRBD1. The CDR3 has 14 residues. J was trimmed by 3 bases and V by 4 bases; bases with no gene match: 3.

The CDR3 sequence: CASSDTTGSGANVLTF. As DNA, the CDR3 is TGTGCCAGCAGTGACACCACAGGGTCTGGGGCCAACGTCCTGACTTTC. The J gene is TRBJ2-6, the V gene TRBV6-4; weak D call: TRBD1 (6 bases). CDR3 length equals 16 residues. Deletions cut 2 bases from V and 1 base from J, with 9 bases between. Germline V gene data show CDR1 as MRHNA and CDR2 as SNTAGT.

This clonotype was counted only a few times. This rearrangement joins TRBV20-1 to TRBJ2-7; D is perhaps TRBD1 (6 bases). Trimming stripped 6 bases from V and 7 bases from J, with 16 bases between. This CDR3 is 12 amino acids long. Germline-derived CDR1 and CDR2 are DFQATT and SNEGSKA (reference sequence). The CDR3: CSAQQGLWEQYF. The CDR3 DNA reads TGCAGTGCCCAACAGGGTCTTTGGGAGCAGTACTTC.

This clonotype was found once. The rearrangement uses TRBV18 and TRBJ2-2; D call uncertain. V gave up 0 bases and J gave up 8 bases, with 16 bases separating them. The CDR3 is made up of 16 amino acids. Germline V gene lookup returns CDR1 KGHSH and CDR2 LQKENI. The CDR3 DNA reads TGTGCCAGCTCACCACCTTACTCCATGAAGGCGGGGGAGCTGTTTTTT. Its translation: CASSPPYSMKAGELFF.

About this clonotype: A much bigger clone sits one base away, suggesting this may be a read error. The rearrangement uses TRBV7-2 and TRBJ2-2; 10 nucleotides agree with TRBD1. CDR1 and CDR2 (germline): SGHTA, FQGNSA. The V and J ends lost 7 bases and 5 bases, in that order; junction bases with no gene match: 7. This CDR3 spans 15 amino acids. CDR3 sequence (DNA): TGTGCCAGCACGCTCGACAGGGGGCGGACCGGGGAGCTGTTTTTT. It is translated as CASTLDRGRTGELFF.

This clonotype came up many times. The chain recombines TRBV27 with TRBJ2-3; 10 bases are shared with TRBD2. The germline V gene encodes CDR1 MNHEY and CDR2 SMNVEV (reference sequence). The ends lost 5 bases at V and 6 bases at J; junction bases unmatched: 5. This CDR3 comprises 14 residues. CDR3 residues: CASSILAGADTQYF. The CDR3 DNA reads as TGTGCCAGCAGTATTCTAGCGGGGGCTGATACGCAGTATTTT.

The chain carries TRBV6-1 and TRBJ1-5; D remains ambiguous. Germline assignment: CDR1 MNHNS and CDR2 SASEGT. V lost 6 bases, J lost 4 bases, and 10 bases lay in between. The CDR3 has 13 residues. The CDR3 DNA reads as TGTGCCAGCAGCCCTCAACCTAATCAGCCCCAGCATTTT. This gives the protein CASSPQPNQPQHF.

There are many counts of this clonotype. CDR3 sequence: CASSLGGLGASPLHF. The CDR3 DNA reads as TGTGCCAGCAGCTTAGGAGGATTGGGGGCTTCACCCCTCCACTTT. The chain combines TRBV7-6 with TRBJ1-6, with D possibly matching TRBD1 (6 bases). Trimming pared 1 base from V and 9 bases from J, leaving 13 bases between. The CDR3 contains 15 residues. Germline V lookup: CDR1 SGHVS, CDR2 FNYEAQ. Together with reference TRBV7-6 and TRBJ1-6, the CDR3 gives the full variable domain: GAGVSQSPRYKVTKRGQDVALRCDPISGHVSLYWYRQALGQGPEFLTYFNYEAQQDKSGLPNDRFSAERPEGSISTLTIQRTEQRDSAMYRCASSLGGLGASPLHFGNGTRLTVT.

This clonotype was seen many times. This sequence joins TRBV28 and TRBJ1-1; the D is unclear. V gave up 6 bases and J gave up 1 base, with 12 bases separating them. Germline V gives CDR1 MDHEN, CDR2 SYDVKM. The CDR3 is made up of 14 amino acids. The CDR3 loop reads CASSPPLGNTEAFF. Written as DNA, the CDR3 is TGTGCCAGCAGCCCTCCTCTAGGGAACACTGAAGCTTTCTTT.

This clonotype occurred many times. The genes are TRBV7-9 and TRBJ2-5; D is undetermined. Trimming cost V 1 base and J 12 bases, with 9 bases left between them. The length of the CDR3 is 11 residues. The germline V gene has CDR1 SEHNR and CDR2 FQNEAQ (reference sequence). Here the CDR3 DNA reads TGTGCCAGCAGCTTAGGGTGGGAAGAGTACTTC. This codes for CASSLGWEEYF. The full variable domain, rest sourced from reference TRBV7-9 and TRBJ2-5, is DTGVSQNPRHKITKRGQNVTFRCDPISEHNRLYWYRQTLGQGPEFLTYFQNEAQLEKSRLLSDRFSAERPKGSFSTLEIQRTEQGDSAMYLCASSLGWEEYFGPGTRLLVL.

The table lists this clonotype with many counts. This sequence joins TRBV28 and TRBJ1-2; possible D gene TRBD1, 6 bases. Trimming cost V 3 bases and J 4 bases, with 15 bases left between them. The CDR3 extends over 15 amino acids. CDR1 and CDR2 from the germline V gene are MDHEN and SYDVKM. The CDR3 DNA follows: TGTGCCAGCAGTTTGAGACAGGACGGCCTCTATGGCTACACCTTC. This encodes CASSLRQDGLYGYTF.

V gene TRBV28 combines with J gene TRBJ1-2, with no clear D. CDR1 and CDR2 from the germline V gene are MDHEN and SYDVKM. Trimming took 6 bases from V and 3 from J, leaving 14 bases between them. This CDR3 spans 14 amino acids. CDR3 nucleotide sequence: TGTGCCAGCAGACCTGGGCGACGCTACTATGGCTACACCTTC. Translation gives CASRPGRRYYGYTF.

This clonotype was observed many times. CDR3 nucleotide sequence: TGCGCCAGCAGCTTCCGCGGGGACTCCTACGAGCAGTACTTC. It translates to CASSFRGDSYEQYF. The chain carries TRBV5-1 and TRBJ2-7; D may be TRBD2 (6 bases). The V gene lost 2 bases and the J gene lost 0 bases, with 9 bases spanning the gap. CDR1 SGHRS and CDR2 YFSETQ come from the germline V gene. The CDR3 contains 14 residues.

This clonotype was picked up a small number of times. J is TRBJ2-1 and V is TRBV29-1; 7 bases agree with TRBD2. CDR1 SQVTM and CDR2 ANQGSEA come from the germline V gene. The CDR3 spans 14 residues. The J segment lost 4 bases and the V segment lost 4 bases, leaving 7 bases of the junction unmatched. The CDR3 region has the DNA TGCAGCGTTGTCGAAGGCGGGGGTTACAATGAGCAGTTCTTC. Its protein is CSVVEGGGYNEQFF.

This chain links TRBV25-1 with TRBJ2-1, with 8 bases identical to TRBD2. The J call is doubtful: the DNA matches TRBJ2-7 better. The CDR3 runs 16 residues. The germline CDR1 and CDR2 sequences are MGHDK and SYGVNS. Here the CDR3 DNA reads TGTGCCAGCAGTGCCACAGACGGGGGGGCTTACAATGAGCAGTACTTC. Translated: CASSATDGGAYNEQYF.

The chain recombines TRBV7-8 with TRBJ2-5, with a weak D call TRBD1 (5 bases). The CDR3 covers 18 residues. V was shortened by 1 base and J by 2 bases, with 20 bases between the two germline ends. Germline V lookup: CDR1 SGHVS, CDR2 FQNEAQ. The CDR3 loop is CASSLVPLVGRAQETQYF. In nucleotides, the CDR3 is TGTGCCAGCAGCTTAGTTCCGCTCGTGGGGCGCGCTCAAGAGACCCAGTACTTC.

There are a few counts of this clonotype. The V gene is TRBV6-1, the J gene TRBJ1-4, with D possibly TRBD1 on 5 matching bases. Trimming left V 7 bases short and J 5 bases short, with 20 bases between. The CDR3 length is 16 residues. In germline, CDR1 is MNHNS, CDR2 SASEGT. The CDR3 DNA follows: TGTGCCAGCACCCAGTTATCCGGGACGGGGAATGAAAAACTGTTTTTT. Translation gives CASTQLSGTGNEKLFF.

V gene TRBV7-2 combines with J gene TRBJ2-2; D possibly corresponds to TRBD2 (6 bases). The CDR3 spans 18 residues. V gave up 7 bases and J gave up 4 bases, with 25 bases separating them. Germline CDR1 SGHTA, CDR2 FQGNSA. CDR3 DNA: TGTGCCAGCACCCCTCCCCCCTCACAAGCGGGCCCCACCGGGGAGCTGTTTTTT. It is translated as CASTPPPSQAGPTGELFF.

This clonotype was seen only a few times. The chain couples TRBV30 to TRBJ1-2, with D hard to call. CDR1 GTSNPN and CDR2 SVGIG come from the germline V gene (reference sequence). This CDR3 is 14 amino acids long. The V and J ends lost 0 bases and 4 bases respectively, with 12 bases between them. DNA of the CDR3: TGTGCCTGGAGTGTTGTTTACGCCATCTATGGCTACACCTTC. Protein sequence: CAWSVVYAIYGYTF.

The sample holds many counts of this clonotype. The chain couples TRBV7-9 to TRBJ2-7; 10 bases align to TRBD1. This CDR3 is built from 15 residues. Looked up from germline, CDR1 is SEHNR and CDR2 is FQNEAQ (reference sequence). The V gene end was trimmed by 1 base and the J gene end by 2 bases; junction bases not matched to a gene: 2. The CDR3: CASSLVGTGAYEQYF. CDR3 in DNA: TGTGCCAGCAGCTTAGTTGGGACAGGGGCCTACGAGCAGTACTTC.

This clonotype has a count of ten or more. The chain uses TRBV7-2 and TRBJ2-6; no definite D call. Trimming took off 0 bases at V and 1 base at J, with 13 bases between the two ends. Germline CDR1 reads SGHTA; CDR2 reads FQGNSA. CDR3 length: 18 residues. CDR3 in DNA: TGTGCCAGCAGCTTAGCTTGGGTTGTTATGTCTGGGGCCAACGTCCTGACTTTC. This translates into CASSLAWVVMSGANVLTF.

V usage is TRBV18 and J usage is TRBJ2-2; no reliable D call. The ends were cut back, 2 bases at V and 1 base at J, with 5 bases in the middle. Looked up from germline, CDR1 is KGHSH and CDR2 is LQKENI. CDR3 size: 14 residues. The CDR3 DNA reads TGTGCCAGCTCACCAAACCAGAACACCGGGGAGCTGTTTTTT. Protein product: CASSPNQNTGELFF.

This chain's CDR3 is CASSRADRQPQHF. The CDR3 nucleotides read TGTGCCAGTAGTAGGGCAGATCGGCAGCCCCAGCATTTT. The chain couples TRBV19 to TRBJ1-5; D remains unclear. With 4 bases removed from V and 7 bases from J, the gap between germline ends came to 11 bases. The CDR3 loop spans 13 amino acids. The germline CDR1 and CDR2 sequences are LNHDA and SQIVND (reference sequence). Full variable domain (missing parts from reference TRBV19 and TRBJ1-5): DGGITQSPKYLFRKEGQNVTLSCEQNLNHDAMYWYRQDPGQGLRLIYYSQIVNDFQKGDIAEGYSVSREKKESFPLTVTSAQKNPTAFYLCASSRADRQPQHFGDGTRLSIL.